These T cell receptor beta chains were read from a single sample in a study of T cell repertoires in cytomegalovirus infection. TCRdb re-analysed the reads in MiXCR, keeping a single row per CDR3 protein. The sample has more than 150,000 distinct CDR3 sequences, roughly a fifth seen once. Source material: PBMCs. These receptors all stem from a human donor in good health (CMV status not recorded). Some clones in this sample may be carry-over from other donors' samples. CDR3s include the opening cysteine and the closing phenylalanine or tryptophan. The order of the fields is V gene, clone size, J gene, D gene, CDR3 protein, CDR3 DNA. A D gene is named only where the DNA matches it firmly. Where a row states a size, it is once, few, many or the class of an expanded clone; other rows omit it.

>TRBV5-6|many|TRBJ2-2|.
CASSFGSGTGELFF
TGTGCCAGCAGCTTTGGGTCTGGCACCGGGGAGCTGTTTTTT
>TRBV19|.|TRBJ1-5|TRBD1
CASSDRDRAFQPQHF
TGTGCCAGTAGTGACCGGGACAGGGCTTTTCAGCCCCAGCATTTT
>TRBV28|.|TRBJ2-2|TRBD1
CASSLRDRVSGELFF
TGTGCCAGCAGTCTTCGCGACAGGGTCTCCGGGGAGCTGTTTTTT
>TRBV7-9|many|TRBJ1-3|.
CASSPSRATMGNTIYF
TGTGCCAGCAGCCCTTCCCGAGCTACGATGGGAAACACCATATATTTT
>TRBV9|.|TRBJ1-1|.
CASSVRGLATEAFF
TGTGCCAGCAGCGTCAGGGGCTTGGCCACTGAAGCTTTCTTT
>TRBV6-5|many|TRBJ1-6|TRBD1
CASSPTGTGGSPLHF
TGTGCCAGCAGTCCCACCGGGACAGGGGGCTCACCCCTCCACTTT
>TRBV12-3/TRBV12-4|few|TRBJ2-7|TRBD2
CASSLRGAASGPYEQYF
TGTGCCAGCAGTTTAAGAGGGGCGGCTAGCGGCCCCTACGAGCAGTACTTC
>TRBV19|few|TRBJ2-7|.
CASSRRGYEQYF
TGTGCCAGTAGCCGCCGGGGGTACGAGCAGTACTTC
>TRBV4-3|.|TRBJ2-7|.
CASSQGLGSYEQYF
TGCGCCAGCAGCCAAGGGTTGGGAAGCTACGAGCAGTACTTC
>TRBV7-6|.|TRBJ1-4|.
CASSLDERTEKLFF
TGTGCCAGCAGCTTAGATGAGCGAACCGAAAAACTGTTTTTT
>TRBV19|few|TRBJ1-5|.
CASSIASSQPQHF
TGTGCCAGTAGTATAGCTTCTTCTCAGCCCCAGCATTTT
>TRBV6-1|few|TRBJ2-2|.
CASSPSSTGELFF
TGTGCCAGCAGTCCTAGCTCCACCGGGGAGCTGTTTTTT
>TRBV9|few|TRBJ2-7|.
CASSVVGAASDEQYF
TGTGCCAGCAGCGTAGTCGGGGCCGCTAGCGACGAGCAGTACTTC
>TRBV19|few|TRBJ1-5|TRBD1
CASSIVRDRGSTWSNQPQHF
TGTGCCAGTAGTATTGTTCGAGACAGGGGATCGACTTGGAGCAATCAGCCCCAGCATTTT
>TRBV2|.|TRBJ2-5|.
CASSEMGAAETQYF
TGTGCCAGCAGTGAGATGGGGGCTGCAGAGACCCAGTACTTC
>TRBV7-6|.|TRBJ2-3|.
CASSPTGGSVSAQYF
TGTGCCAGCAGCCCTACGGGGGGCTCTGTCTCTGCGCAGTATTTT
>TRBV7-6|many|TRBJ2-4|.
CASSSRTGRGGNIQYF
TGTGCCAGCAGCTCCAGGACAGGGAGGGGAGGGAACATTCAGTACTTC
>TRBV7-2|many|TRBJ2-3|TRBD2
CASSPARTSGNTDTQYF
TGTGCCAGCAGCCCGGCCCGGACTAGCGGAAACACAGATACGCAGTATTTT
>TRBV7-3|few|TRBJ2-7|.
CASSLMPLAASYEQYF
TGTGCCAGCAGCTTAATGCCTTTAGCGGCCTCCTACGAGCAGTACTTC
>TRBV2|few|TRBJ2-7|TRBD1
CASSLSGQNTYEQYF
TGTGCCAGCAGCCTCTCGGGACAGAATACCTACGAGCAGTACTTC
>TRBV20-1|few|TRBJ2-3|TRBD1
CSARPGQGPADTQYF
TGCAGTGCTAGGCCAGGACAGGGACCAGCAGATACGCAGTATTTT
>TRBV20-1|many|TRBJ2-7|.
CSATPNDEQYF
TGCAGTGCTACACCTAACGACGAGCAGTACTTC
>TRBV6-1|many|TRBJ1-5|TRBD1
CASSPGTGGQPQHF
TGTGCCAGCAGTCCCGGGACAGGGGGCCAGCCCCAGCATTTT
>TRBV6-2/TRBV6-3|few|TRBJ1-6|.
CASSYRLSSYNSPLHF
TGTGCCAGCAGTTACCGCCTGAGCTCCTATAATTCACCCCTCCACTTT
>TRBV7-2|many|TRBJ1-6|.
CASSLVNSPLHF
TGTGCCAGCAGCTTAGTTAATTCACCCCTCCACTTT
>TRBV3-1|.|TRBJ1-2|.
CASSQERVQGYTF
TGTGCCAGCAGCCAAGAAAGGGTTCAGGGCTACACCTTC
>TRBV10-3|.|TRBJ2-7|TRBD1
CAIRGETGPYEQYF
TGTGCCATCAGGGGGGAGACAGGGCCCTACGAGCAGTACTTC
>TRBV18|.|TRBJ1-2|.
CASSPVPRGRDGYTF
TGTGCCAGCTCACCAGTACCGCGGGGCAGGGATGGCTACACCTTC
>TRBV7-8|many|TRBJ1-3|.
CASSLDPRGNTIYF
TGTGCCAGCAGCTTAGACCCTCGCGGAAACACCATATATTTT
>TRBV13|.|TRBJ1-2|.
CASTTGGTVTYGYTF
TGTGCCAGCACCACCGGTGGGACCGTGACATATGGCTACACCTTC
>TRBV12-3/TRBV12-4|few|TRBJ2-1|.
CASSLSSGNNEQFF
TGTGCCAGCAGTTTAAGCAGCGGAAACAATGAGCAGTTCTTC
>TRBV6-2/TRBV6-3|few|TRBJ2-1|.
CASSTPALNEQFF
TGTGCCAGCAGTACTCCGGCCCTCAATGAGCAGTTCTTC
>TRBV25-1|few|TRBJ1-1|TRBD1
CASTSQGAFFTEAFF
TGTGCCAGCACCAGCCAGGGGGCGTTTTTCACTGAAGCTTTCTTT
>TRBV28|many|TRBJ2-4|.
CASSPGPGEAAKNIQYF
TGTGCCAGCAGCCCCGGTCCGGGGGAGGCAGCCAAAAACATTCAGTACTTC
>TRBV5-6|.|TRBJ2-7|TRBD2
CASSHKTRLAGGLYEQYF
TGTGCCAGCAGCCACAAAACGCGACTAGCGGGGGGACTCTACGAGCAGTACTTC
>TRBV5-1|.|TRBJ2-5|.
CASSLMAGEETQYF
TGCGCCAGCAGCTTGATGGCCGGGGAAGAGACCCAGTACTTC
>TRBV9|.|TRBJ1-5|TRBD1
CASSAQGVGQPQHF
TGTGCCAGCAGCGCACAGGGGGTAGGACAGCCCCAGCATTTT
>TRBV7-2|many|TRBJ1-1|.
CASSFGQTAEAFF
TGTGCCAGCAGCTTCGGACAAACCGCTGAAGCTTTCTTT
>TRBV19|few|TRBJ2-4|.
CASSMLDSKNIQYF
TGTGCCAGTAGTATGTTGGATTCCAAAAACATTCAGTACTTC
>TRBV6-1|.|TRBJ2-6|TRBD1
CASMQGVSGANVLTF
TGTGCCAGCATGCAGGGGGTATCTGGGGCCAACGTCCTGACTTTC
>TRBV7-2|many|TRBJ1-4|TRBD1
CASSGQAGEKLFF
TGTGCCAGCTCGGGACAGGCAGGAGAAAAACTGTTTTTT
>TRBV12-3/TRBV12-4|once|TRBJ1-1|.
CASSLGGRTGPMNTEAFF
TGTGCCAGCAGTTTGGGAGGACGGACGGGCCCCATGAACACTGAAGCTTTCTTT
>TRBV12-3/TRBV12-4|few|TRBJ2-7|.
CASSLRGGSINEQYF
TGTGCCAGCAGCCTTCGCGGGGGCAGCATCAACGAGCAGTACTTC
>TRBV7-3|many|TRBJ2-4|.
CASSLDGGAKNIQYF
TGTGCCAGCAGCTTAGACGGTGGAGCCAAAAACATTCAGTACTTC
>TRBV7-8|many|TRBJ2-7|.
CASSESGYEQYF
TGTGCCAGCAGCGAATCTGGGTACGAGCAGTACTTC
>TRBV7-8|medium-sized|TRBJ2-3|.
CASSFPGPQIAQYF
TGTGCCAGCAGCTTCCCGGGACCTCAGATAGCTCAGTATTTT
>TRBV7-2|few|TRBJ1-1|.
CASSRGGLTEAFF
TGTGCCAGCAGCCGGGGGGGGCTGACTGAAGCTTTCTTT
>TRBV10-2|many|TRBJ1-1|.
CASSDTGSNTEAFF
TGCGCCAGCAGTGATACGGGGTCGAACACTGAAGCTTTCTTT
>TRBV11-2|few|TRBJ2-5|.
CASAQETQYF
TGTGCCAGCGCCCAAGAGACCCAGTACTTC
>TRBV23-1|few|TRBJ1-5|TRBD1
CASSQSGSHRGSNQPQHF
TGCGCCAGCAGTCAATCGGGAAGCCACAGGGGCAGCAATCAGCCCCAGCATTTT
>TRBV4-3|few|TRBJ2-3|.
CASGYRGETDTQYF
TGCGCCAGCGGATACCGGGGAGAGACAGATACGCAGTATTTT